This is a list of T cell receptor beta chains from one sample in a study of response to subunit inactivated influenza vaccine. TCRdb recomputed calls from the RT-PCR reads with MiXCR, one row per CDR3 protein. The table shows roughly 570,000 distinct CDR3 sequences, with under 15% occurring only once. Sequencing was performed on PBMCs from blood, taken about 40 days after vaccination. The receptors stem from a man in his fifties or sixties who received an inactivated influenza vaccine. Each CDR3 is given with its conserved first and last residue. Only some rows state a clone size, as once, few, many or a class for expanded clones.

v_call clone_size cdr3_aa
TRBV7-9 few CASSLIGAGELFF
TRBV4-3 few CASSQDLGAVTDTQYF
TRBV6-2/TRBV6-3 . CASSYSIILGEQFF
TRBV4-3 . CASSQNQGGGELFF
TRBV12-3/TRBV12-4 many CASSLSVLSTDTQYF
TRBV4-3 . CASSPRTGSNEQYF
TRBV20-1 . CSASPGLMNQPQHF
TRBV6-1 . CASSDGTSGRYNEQFF
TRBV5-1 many CASSLELPGHRGYTF
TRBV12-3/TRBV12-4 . CASCLAGLAGGRSYEQYF
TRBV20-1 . CSARTGSTNQPQHF
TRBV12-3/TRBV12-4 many CASRPGSDPNNSPLHF
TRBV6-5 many CASSYSSTDTQYF
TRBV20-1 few CSARGLREQYF
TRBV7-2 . CASSPRQGSYTGELFF
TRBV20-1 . CSARDGSGPYNEQFF